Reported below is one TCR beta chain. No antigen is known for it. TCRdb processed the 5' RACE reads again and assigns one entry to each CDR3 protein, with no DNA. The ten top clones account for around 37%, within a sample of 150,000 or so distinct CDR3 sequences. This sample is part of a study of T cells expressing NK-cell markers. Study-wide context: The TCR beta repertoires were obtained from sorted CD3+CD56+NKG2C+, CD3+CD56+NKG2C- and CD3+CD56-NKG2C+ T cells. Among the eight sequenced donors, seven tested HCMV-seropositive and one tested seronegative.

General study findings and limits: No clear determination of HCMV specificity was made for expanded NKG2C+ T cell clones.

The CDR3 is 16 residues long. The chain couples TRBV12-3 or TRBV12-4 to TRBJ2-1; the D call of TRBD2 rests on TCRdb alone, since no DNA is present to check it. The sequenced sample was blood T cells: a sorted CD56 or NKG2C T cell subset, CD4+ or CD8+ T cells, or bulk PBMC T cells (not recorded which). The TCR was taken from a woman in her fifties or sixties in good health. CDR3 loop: CASSGVASGSYNEQFF.